This T cell receptor (beta chain) was observed in a study of chemoradiotherapy in HPV16-positive cancers. Study findings and constraints: Only two HPV16-positive patients supplied the functional HPV-specificity definition.

The V segment lost 1 base and the J segment 6 bases; nucleotides outside the gene matches: 5. The CDR3 totals 14 residues. Germline V gives CDR1 SEHNR, CDR2 FQNEAQ (reference sequence). A word on this clone: The antigen remains undetermined.

Only in-frame clones appear in the TCRdb table, and some are missing; sequencing was by immunoSEQ multiplex PCR. The table has roughly 13,000 clones, approximately 89% seen once. The material sequenced was tumor tissue, taken from a patient who underwent chemoradiotherapy. The sequence was collected from a human donor with HPV-associated anogenital cancer. The chain carries TRBV7-9 and TRBJ2-7; TRBD2 matches 8 bases. The CDR3 region is CASSLGAGVVEQYF. CDR3 nucleotide sequence: TGTGCCAGCAGCTTAGGAGCGGGAGTTGTCGAGCAGTACTTC.